The 22 T cell receptor beta chains given below trace back to one sample, sequenced in a study of identical twins. TCRdb used MiXCR to reprocess the 5' RACE reads, holding one entry per CDR3 protein. The sample includes 140,000 to 150,000 distinct CDR3 sequences, around 3.5% of them seen just once. The sample consisted of memory T cells sorted from blood. The origin of the receptors is a man aged 18 to 30 in good health.

This clonotype has at least ten counts. This chain links TRBV6-2 or TRBV6-3 with TRBJ2-2; D might be TRBD1 (5 bases). The ends were cut back, 3 bases at V and 5 bases at J, with 10 bases in the middle. The CDR3 contains 14 residues. The germline CDR1 and CDR2 sequences are MNHEY and SVGEGT. CDR3 protein: CASSYQGKTGELFF. The CDR3 nucleotides read TGTGCCAGCAGTTATCAGGGAAAAACCGGGGAGCTGTTTTTT.

This clonotype was counted ten times or more. The chain is built from TRBV6-5 and TRBJ1-1, with 8 nucleotides matching TRBD1. Germline-derived CDR1 and CDR2 are MNHEY and SVGAGI. Trimming removed 4 bases from V and 3 bases from J; junction bases left unmatched: 4. The CDR3 is made up of 14 amino acids. The CDR3 coding sequence is TGTGCCAGCAGTTCAGTGACAGGGGACACTGAAGCTTTCTTT. Translating it yields CASSSVTGDTEAFF.

The sample holds a few counts of this clonotype. This chain uses TRBV5-4 with TRBJ2-1, with TRBD2 matching over 12 bases. In germline, CDR1 is SGHNT, CDR2 YYREEE (reference sequence). The CDR3 covers 18 residues. V shed 0 bases and J 6 bases; nucleotides not matched to a gene: 10. The CDR3 DNA reads TGTGCCAGCAGCTTGGGAGGGCTAGCGGGAGGGCGCTCCAATGAGCAGTTCTTC. This encodes CASSLGGLAGGRSNEQFF.

This clonotype was observed at least ten times. The rearrangement uses TRBV15 and TRBJ2-3; 7 bases align to TRBD1. The J segment lost 4 bases and the V segment lost 0 bases, leaving 7 bases of the junction unmatched. The CDR3 has 16 residues. Germline V gives CDR1 LNHNV, CDR2 YYDKDF (reference sequence). The CDR3: CATSRDTGVWADTQYF. The CDR3 DNA reads as TGTGCCACCAGCAGAGATACAGGGGTTTGGGCAGATACGCAGTATTTT.

This clonotype has more than one count but fewer than ten. This chain connects TRBV3-1 to TRBJ2-5; TRBD1 or TRBD2 may be the D gene (5 bases each). The CDR3 has 14 residues. Germline CDR1 reads LGHDT; CDR2 reads YNNKEL (reference sequence). V lost 2 bases, J lost 2 bases, and 9 bases lay in between. CDR3 protein: CASSQWDGQETQYF. The DNA for the CDR3 is TGTGCCAGCAGCCAATGGGACGGACAAGAGACCCAGTACTTC.

This clonotype was counted ten times or more. This rearrangement joins TRBV27 to TRBJ2-7; 9 bases agree with TRBD1. This CDR3 spans 14 amino acids. V shed 5 bases and J 5 bases; nucleotides not matched to a gene: 7. Germline assignment: CDR1 MNHEY and CDR2 SMNVEV (reference sequence). CDR3: CASSIGTGKDEQYF. The CDR3 nucleotides are TGTGCCAGCAGTATCGGGACAGGGAAGGACGAGCAGTACTTC.

This clonotype was counted ten times or more. The rearrangement uses TRBV5-5 and TRBJ2-7; 9 nucleotides agree with TRBD1. Germline V gene sequence: CDR1 SGHKS, CDR2 YYEKEE (reference sequence). CDR3 length: 14 amino acids. The V segment lost 3 bases and the J segment 5 bases; nucleotides outside the gene matches: 6. The CDR3 coding sequence is TGTGCCAGCAGCTGGGGGACAGGGAACAACGAGCAGTACGTC. It encodes CASSWGTGNNEQYV.

This clonotype was seen many times. This chain links TRBV11-2 with TRBJ2-1, with D hard to call. The germline CDR1 and CDR2 sequences are SGHAT and FQNNGV. V dropped 1 base and J dropped 0 bases, with 10 bases sitting between them. CDR3 length equals 16 residues. CDR3 region: CASSLGHGSSYNEQFF. For the CDR3, the DNA is TGTGCCAGCAGCTTAGGCCACGGTAGCTCCTACAATGAGCAGTTCTTC.

This clonotype was recorded at least ten times. Possible read error: a much larger clone is one base away. The chain links TRBV4-3 to TRBJ1-1; TRBD1 matches at 7 bases. CDR1 and CDR2 from the germline V gene are LGHNA and YSLEER. The CDR3 is made up of 15 amino acids. CDR3 nucleotides: TGCGCCAGCGGCCAAGGGGGCAGACTGAACACTGAAGCTTTCTTT. Residues: CASGQGGRLNTEAFF.

This clonotype occurred many times. The rearrangement links TRBV5-1 to TRBJ1-1; D unclear. The length of the CDR3 is 13 residues. The V gene's germline CDR1 is SGHRS and CDR2 YFSETQ. The V gene lost 0 bases and the J gene lost 5 bases, with 8 bases spanning the gap. DNA for the CDR3: TGCGCCAGCAGCTTGGCCAGCAGAACTGAAGCTTTCTTT. Translated, it gives CASSLASRTEAFF.

In this sample, this clonotype turned up many times. The chain couples TRBV4-3 to TRBJ2-1, with 9 positions matching TRBD2. V dropped 1 base and J dropped 9; count of bases not matched to a gene: 10. The CDR3 runs 16 residues. CDR1 LGHNA and CDR2 YSLEER come from the germline V gene. DNA of the CDR3: TGCGCCAGCAGCCAAGCGGTTGGCGGGGGGGACGGTGAGCAGTTCTTC. Translating it yields CASSQAVGGGDGEQFF.

V usage is TRBV6-1 and J usage is TRBJ2-1, with D uncertain. V shed 6 bases and J shed 15 bases, with 21 bases lying between them. Germline loops: CDR1 MNHNS, CDR2 SASEGT. This CDR3 region has 13 residues. The CDR3 coding sequence is TGTGCCAGCAGCGACACGTCGGGTAGGGCCCGGTTCTTC. Translated, it gives CASSDTSGRARFF.

This clonotype was counted at least ten times. The CDR3 spells CATSRGPDGSNQPQHF. The CDR3 DNA sequence: TGTGCCACCAGCAGAGGCCCGGACGGTAGCAATCAGCCCCAGCATTTT. V and J are TRBV15 and TRBJ1-5; D not certain. CDR1 and CDR2 (germline): LNHNV, YYDKDF (reference sequence). V was shortened by 1 base and J by 0 bases, with 10 bases between the two germline ends. There are 16 residues in the CDR3.

This clonotype was seen at least ten times. The chain couples TRBV5-1 to TRBJ2-7; TRBD2 might be the D (8 bases). Germline-derived CDR1 and CDR2 are SGHRS and YFSETQ. The CDR3 length is 15 residues. The germline V and J ends were trimmed by 0 bases and 6 bases, with 16 bases remaining between them. CDR3 in amino acids: CASSLETGTRSEQYV. The CDR3 DNA follows: TGCGCCAGCAGCTTGGAGACAGGGACTAGGTCCGAGCAGTACGTC.

This clonotype came up many times. The rearrangement links TRBV5-1 to TRBJ2-4, with TRBD1 identical over 9 bases. From germline, CDR1 is SGHRS and CDR2 YFSETQ. CDR3 length: 17 residues. Germline trimming cut 4 bases from V and 4 bases from J; bases unmatched to any gene: 12. CDR3 bases: TGCGCCAGCAGCCCTTATCCCCCGGGACAGGGTAAAAACATTCAGTACTTC. It specifies CASSPYPPGQGKNIQYF.

This clonotype was picked up many times. The rearrangement links TRBV12-3 or TRBV12-4 to TRBJ1-5; weak D call: TRBD1 (5 bases). V shed 2 bases and J shed 6 bases, with 8 bases lying between them. The CDR3 consists of 13 residues. This CDR3 reads CASSLQGAQPQHF. The CDR3 DNA reads as TGTGCCAGCAGTTTACAGGGAGCTCAGCCCCAGCATTTT.

The chain couples TRBV19 to TRBJ2-5; tentative D call: TRBD2 (5 bases). The length of the CDR3 is 14 residues. Germline V gene sequence: CDR1 LNHDA, CDR2 SQIVND (reference sequence). Between the trimmed V and J ends, which lost 4 bases and 2 bases, there was a span of 11 bases. CDR3 protein: CASSNGQRQETQYF. The CDR3 DNA reads as TGTGCCAGTAGTAATGGGCAGCGGCAAGAGACCCAGTACTTC.

This clonotype has ten or more counts. This sequence joins TRBV2 and TRBJ2-5; 9 bases agree with TRBD2. The CDR3 totals 16 residues. With V trimmed by 3 bases and J by 2 bases, 7 bases remained unmatched. From germline, CDR1 is SNHLY and CDR2 FYNNEI. In DNA, the CDR3 is TGTGCCAGCAGTGAGGGGGCGGGAGGGTTGCAAGAGACCCAGTACTTC. Amino acids: CASSEGAGGLQETQYF.

This clonotype was picked up a small number of times. The CDR3 DNA reads TGTGCCAGCAGTCATAGAAGGGGCTACTACGAGCAGTACGTC. Its protein is CASSHRRGYYEQYV. The chain is built from TRBV6-1 and TRBJ2-7, with D possibly matching TRBD1 (5 bases). Trimming cost V 5 bases and J 3 bases, with 14 bases left between them. Germline V lookup: CDR1 MNHNS, CDR2 SASEGT. CDR3 length: 14 residues.

The V and J genes are TRBV7-8 and TRBJ1-5; no clear D gene. CDR1 is SGHVS, CDR2 FQNEAQ, per germline. The CDR3 runs to 14 residues. Trimming left V 0 bases short and J 6 bases short, with 9 bases between. The CDR3 nucleotides read TGTGCCAGCAGCTTAGCGGCCCCCGGTCAGCCCCAGCATTTT. Translating it yields CASSLAAPGQPQHF.

This clonotype was seen repeatedly, ten times or more. The chain is built from TRBV6-1 and TRBJ2-2; perhaps TRBD2 as D (5 bases). Germline CDR1 MNHNS, CDR2 SASEGT. This CDR3 comprises 15 residues. Deletions cut 0 bases from V and 6 bases from J, with 11 bases between. The CDR3 region is CASSEAGLGAGELFF. The DNA for the CDR3 is TGTGCCAGCAGTGAAGCGGGTTTGGGAGCCGGGGAGCTGTTTTTT.

Notes on this clonotype: A much more abundant neighbour one base away suggests this may be a read error. The chain is built from TRBV20-1 and TRBJ2-6; TRBD1 aligns across 7 bases. Looked up from germline, CDR1 is DFQATT and CDR2 is SNEGSKA (reference sequence). CDR3 length: 16 residues. V was clipped by 6 bases and J by 0 bases; unmatched bases: 8. CDR3 nucleotide sequence: TGCAGTGCCCGGGTTGAGGGGGCCTCTGGGGCCAACGTCCTGACTTTC. It is translated as CSARVEGASGANVLTF.